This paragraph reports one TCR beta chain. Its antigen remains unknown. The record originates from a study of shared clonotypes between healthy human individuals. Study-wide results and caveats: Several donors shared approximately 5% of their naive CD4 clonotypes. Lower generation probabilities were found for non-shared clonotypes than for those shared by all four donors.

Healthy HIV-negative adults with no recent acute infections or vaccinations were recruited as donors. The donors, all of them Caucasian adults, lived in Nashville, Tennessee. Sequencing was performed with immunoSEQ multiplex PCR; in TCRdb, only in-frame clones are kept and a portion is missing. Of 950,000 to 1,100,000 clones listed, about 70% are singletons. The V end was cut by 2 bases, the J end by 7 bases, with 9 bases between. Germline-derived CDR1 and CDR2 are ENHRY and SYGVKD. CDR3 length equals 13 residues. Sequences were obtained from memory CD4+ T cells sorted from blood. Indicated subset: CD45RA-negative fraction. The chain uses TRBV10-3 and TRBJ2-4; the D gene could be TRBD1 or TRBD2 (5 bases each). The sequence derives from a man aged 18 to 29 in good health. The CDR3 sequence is CAISEMGDNIQYF. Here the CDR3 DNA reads TGTGCCATCAGTGAGATGGGGGATAACATTCAGTACTTC.